The clone carrying this T cell receptor (beta chain) was counted a few times. TCRdb re-called the 5' RACE reads with MiXCR, one entry per CDR3 protein. Of around 1.7 million distinct CDR3 sequences listed, roughly 35% are singletons. The data derive from a study of identical twins. V was clipped by 0 bases and J by 7 bases, with 9 bases between them. The CDR3 is 13 amino acids. Germline CDR1 is MNHNS and CDR2 is SASEGT. The chain is built from TRBV6-1 and TRBJ1-2; D is possibly TRBD1 (5 bases). This TCR came from a newborn girl in good health. The sequenced sample consisted of cord blood. CDR3 DNA sequence: TGTGCCAGCAGTGAAGCAGGGGCCTCTGGCTACACCTTC. Protein: CASSEAGASGYTF.